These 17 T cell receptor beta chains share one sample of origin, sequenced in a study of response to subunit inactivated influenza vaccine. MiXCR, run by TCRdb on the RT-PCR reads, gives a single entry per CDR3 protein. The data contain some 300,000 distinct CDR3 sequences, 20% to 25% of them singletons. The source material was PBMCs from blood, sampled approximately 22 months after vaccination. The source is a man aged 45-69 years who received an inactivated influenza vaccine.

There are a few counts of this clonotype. The CDR3 DNA sequence: TGCAGCGTGATGACAGCCTATAATTCACCCCTCCACTTT. Translated, it gives CSVMTAYNSPLHF. The chain couples TRBV29-1 to TRBJ1-6; TRBD1 might be the D (5 bases). Germline V gives CDR1 SQVTM, CDR2 ANQGSEA. The V gene lost 6 bases and the J gene lost 2 bases, with 8 bases spanning the gap. This CDR3 is built from 13 residues. Full variable domain (rest looked up from reference TRBV29-1 and TRBJ1-6): SAVISQKPSRDICQRGTSLTIQCQVDSQVTMMFWYRQQPGQSLTLIATANQGSEATYESGFVIDKFPISRPNLTFSTLTVSNMSPEDSSIYLCSVMTAYNSPLHFGNGTRLTVT.

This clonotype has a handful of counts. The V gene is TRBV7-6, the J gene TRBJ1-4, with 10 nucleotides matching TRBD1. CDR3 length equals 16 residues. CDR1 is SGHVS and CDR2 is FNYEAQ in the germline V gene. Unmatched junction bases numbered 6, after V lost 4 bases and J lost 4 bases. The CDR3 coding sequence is TGTGCCAGCAGCTGGGACCGGACAGGGGGTAATGAAAAACTGTTTTTT. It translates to CASSWDRTGGNEKLFF. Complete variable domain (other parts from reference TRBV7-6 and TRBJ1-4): GAGVSQSPRYKVTKRGQDVALRCDPISGHVSLYWYRQALGQGPEFLTYFNYEAQQDKSGLPNDRFSAERPEGSISTLTIQRTEQRDSAMYRCASSWDRTGGNEKLFFGSGTQLSVL.

CDR3 in amino acids: CASSFPSLSYNEQFF. The CDR3 DNA is TGTGCCAGCAGTTTTCCGAGCCTCTCCTACAATGAGCAGTTCTTC. The chain couples TRBV28 to TRBJ2-1; D ambiguous. This CDR3 is 15 amino acids long. The germline V gene encodes CDR1 MDHEN and CDR2 SYDVKM. V was cut by 3 bases and J by 0 bases, with 9 bases left in between.

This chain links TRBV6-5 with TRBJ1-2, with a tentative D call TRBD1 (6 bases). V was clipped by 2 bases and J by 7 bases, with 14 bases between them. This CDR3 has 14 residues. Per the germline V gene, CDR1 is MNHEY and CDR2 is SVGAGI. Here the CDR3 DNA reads TGTGCCAGCAGTTACCGCGGACTACAGGGTGGCTACACCTTC. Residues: CASSYRGLQGGYTF.

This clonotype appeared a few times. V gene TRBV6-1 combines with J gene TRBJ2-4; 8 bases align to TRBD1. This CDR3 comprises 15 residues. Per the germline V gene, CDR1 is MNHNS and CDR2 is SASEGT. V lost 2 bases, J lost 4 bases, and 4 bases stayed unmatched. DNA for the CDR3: TGTGCCAGCAGTGAACCGGGACAGGCTAAAAACATTCAGTACTTC. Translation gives CASSEPGQAKNIQYF.

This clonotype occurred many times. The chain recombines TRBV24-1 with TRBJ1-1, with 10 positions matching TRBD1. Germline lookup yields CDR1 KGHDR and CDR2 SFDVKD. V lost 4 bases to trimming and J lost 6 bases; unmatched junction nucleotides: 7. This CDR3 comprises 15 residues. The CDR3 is CATSDGGQGSAEAFF. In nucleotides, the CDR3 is TGTGCCACCAGTGACGGGGGACAGGGGAGCGCTGAAGCTTTCTTT.

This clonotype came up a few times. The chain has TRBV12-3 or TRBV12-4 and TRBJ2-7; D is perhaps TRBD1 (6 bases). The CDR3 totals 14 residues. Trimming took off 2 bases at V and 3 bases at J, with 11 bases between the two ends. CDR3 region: CASSLTGKDYEQYF. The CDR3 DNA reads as TGTGCCAGCAGTTTAACAGGGAAGGACTACGAGCAGTACTTC.

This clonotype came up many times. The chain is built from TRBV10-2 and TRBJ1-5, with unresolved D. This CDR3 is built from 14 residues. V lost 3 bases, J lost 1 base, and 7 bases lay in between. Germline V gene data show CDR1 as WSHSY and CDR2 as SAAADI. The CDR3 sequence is CASSDGPSNQPQHF. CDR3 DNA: TGCGCCAGCAGTGACGGCCCAAGCAATCAGCCCCAGCATTTT.

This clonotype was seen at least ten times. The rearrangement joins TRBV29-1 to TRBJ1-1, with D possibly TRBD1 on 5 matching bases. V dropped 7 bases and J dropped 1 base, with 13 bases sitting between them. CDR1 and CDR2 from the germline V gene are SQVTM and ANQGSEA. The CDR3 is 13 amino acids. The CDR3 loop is CSATGVGNTEAFF. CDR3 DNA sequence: TGCAGCGCTACGGGGGTAGGGAACACTGAAGCTTTCTTT.

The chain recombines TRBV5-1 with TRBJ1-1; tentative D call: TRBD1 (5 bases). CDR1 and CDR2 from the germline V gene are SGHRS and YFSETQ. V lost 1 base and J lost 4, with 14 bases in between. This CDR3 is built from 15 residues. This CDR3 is CASSLLAGMGTEAFF. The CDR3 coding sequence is TGCGCCAGCAGCTTGCTCGCAGGGATGGGCACTGAAGCTTTCTTT.

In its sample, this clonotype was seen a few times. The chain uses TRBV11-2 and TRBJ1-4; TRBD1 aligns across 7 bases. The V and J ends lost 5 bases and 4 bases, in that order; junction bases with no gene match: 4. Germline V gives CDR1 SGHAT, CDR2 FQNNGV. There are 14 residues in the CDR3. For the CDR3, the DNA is TGTGCCAGCAGCCCGGGACAGTTTAATGAAAAACTGTTTTTT. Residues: CASSPGQFNEKLFF.

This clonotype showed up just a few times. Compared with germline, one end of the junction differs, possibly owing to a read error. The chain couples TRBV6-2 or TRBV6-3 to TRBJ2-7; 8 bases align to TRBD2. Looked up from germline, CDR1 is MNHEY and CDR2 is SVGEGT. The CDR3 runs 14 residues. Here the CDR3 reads CASSPGRGGYAQYF. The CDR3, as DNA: TGTGCCAGCAGTCCCGGGAGGGGCGGCTACGCGCAGTACTTC.

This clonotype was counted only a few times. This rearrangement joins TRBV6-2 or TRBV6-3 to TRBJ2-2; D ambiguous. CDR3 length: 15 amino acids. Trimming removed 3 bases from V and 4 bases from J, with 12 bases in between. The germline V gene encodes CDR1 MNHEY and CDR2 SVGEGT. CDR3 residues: CASSYIGVITGELFF. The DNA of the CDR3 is TGTGCCAGCAGTTATATTGGGGTTATCACCGGGGAGCTGTTTTTT.

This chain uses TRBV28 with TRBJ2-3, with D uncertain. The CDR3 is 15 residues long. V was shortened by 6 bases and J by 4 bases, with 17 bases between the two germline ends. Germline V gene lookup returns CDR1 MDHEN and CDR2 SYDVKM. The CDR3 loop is CASRPSMGPADTQYF. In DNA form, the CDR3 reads TGTGCCAGCAGACCTTCGATGGGCCCGGCAGATACGCAGTATTTT.

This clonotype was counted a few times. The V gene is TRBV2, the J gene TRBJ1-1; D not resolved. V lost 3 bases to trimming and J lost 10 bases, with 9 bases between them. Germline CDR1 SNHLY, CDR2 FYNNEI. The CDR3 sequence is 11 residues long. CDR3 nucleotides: TGTGCCAGCAGTGAGAACAGTTCAGCTTTCTTT. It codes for CASSENSSAFF.

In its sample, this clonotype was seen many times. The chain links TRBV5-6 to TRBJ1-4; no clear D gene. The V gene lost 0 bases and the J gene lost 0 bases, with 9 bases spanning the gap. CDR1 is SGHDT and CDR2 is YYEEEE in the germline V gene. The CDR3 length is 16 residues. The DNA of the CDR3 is TGTGCCAGCAGCTTGGGACGGCGTGCAACTAATGAAAAACTGTTTTTT. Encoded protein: CASSLGRRATNEKLFF.

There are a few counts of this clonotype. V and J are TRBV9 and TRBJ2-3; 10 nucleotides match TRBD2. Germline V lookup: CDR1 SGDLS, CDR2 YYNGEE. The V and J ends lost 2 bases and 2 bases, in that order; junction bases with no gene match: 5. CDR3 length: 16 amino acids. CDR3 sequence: CASSVTSGTHTDTQYF. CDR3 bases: TGTGCCAGCAGCGTTACTAGCGGGACACACACAGATACGCAGTATTTT.